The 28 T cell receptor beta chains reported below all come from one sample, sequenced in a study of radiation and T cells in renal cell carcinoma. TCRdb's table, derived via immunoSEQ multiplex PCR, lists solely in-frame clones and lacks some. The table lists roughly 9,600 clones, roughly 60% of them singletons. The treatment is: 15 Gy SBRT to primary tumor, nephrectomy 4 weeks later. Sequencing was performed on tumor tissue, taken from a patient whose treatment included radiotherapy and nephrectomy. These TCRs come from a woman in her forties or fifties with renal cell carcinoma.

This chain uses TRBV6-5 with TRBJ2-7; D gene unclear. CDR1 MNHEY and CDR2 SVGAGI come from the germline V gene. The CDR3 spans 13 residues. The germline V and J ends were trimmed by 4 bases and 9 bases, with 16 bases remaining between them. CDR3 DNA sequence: TGTGCCAGCAGTTTTGGGTCAGAGGACCCGCAGTACTTC. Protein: CASSFGSEDPQYF.

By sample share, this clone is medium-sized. CDR3 amino acids: CASSTNTGELFF. CDR3 in DNA: TGTGCCAGCAGCACAAACACCGGGGAGCTGTTTTTT. This chain links TRBV5-4 with TRBJ2-2, with D unclear. Germline CDR1 SGHNT, CDR2 YYREEE (reference sequence). Trimming pared 4 bases from V and 2 bases from J, leaving 3 bases between. The CDR3 runs to 12 residues.

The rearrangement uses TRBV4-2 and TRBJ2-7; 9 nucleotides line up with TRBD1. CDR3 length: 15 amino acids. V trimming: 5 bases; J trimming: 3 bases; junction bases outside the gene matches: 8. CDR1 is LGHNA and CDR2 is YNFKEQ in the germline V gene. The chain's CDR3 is CASSSPTGGDYEQYF. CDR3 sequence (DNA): TGTGCCAGCAGCTCTCCGACAGGGGGTGACTACGAGCAGTACTTC.

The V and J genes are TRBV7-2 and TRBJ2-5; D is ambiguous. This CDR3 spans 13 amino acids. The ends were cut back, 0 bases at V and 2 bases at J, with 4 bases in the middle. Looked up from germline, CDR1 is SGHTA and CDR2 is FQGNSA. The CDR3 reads CASSLARQETQYF. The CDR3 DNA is TGTGCCAGCAGCTTAGCCCGGCAAGAGACCCAGTACTTC.

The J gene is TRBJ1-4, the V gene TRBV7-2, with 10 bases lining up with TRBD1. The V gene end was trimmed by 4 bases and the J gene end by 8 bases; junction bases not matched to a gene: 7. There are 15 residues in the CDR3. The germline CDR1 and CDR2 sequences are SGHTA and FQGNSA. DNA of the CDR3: TGTGCCAGCAGCTCGCGACAGGGGGCGCGGGAAAAACTGTTTTTT. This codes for CASSSRQGAREKLFF.

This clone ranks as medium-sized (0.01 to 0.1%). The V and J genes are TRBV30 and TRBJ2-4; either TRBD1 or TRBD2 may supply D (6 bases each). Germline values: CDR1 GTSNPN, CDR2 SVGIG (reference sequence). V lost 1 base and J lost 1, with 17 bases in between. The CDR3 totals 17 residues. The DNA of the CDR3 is TGTGCCTGGAGTGGCCCTTGGGGGGCCCTTGCCAAAAACATTCAGTACTTC. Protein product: CAWSGPWGALAKNIQYF.

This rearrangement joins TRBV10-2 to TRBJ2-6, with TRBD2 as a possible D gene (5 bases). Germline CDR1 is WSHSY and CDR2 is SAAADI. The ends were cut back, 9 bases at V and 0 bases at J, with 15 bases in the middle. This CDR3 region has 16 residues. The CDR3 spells CASGRSTSSGANVLTF. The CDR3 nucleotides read TGCGCCAGTGGACGGAGCACTAGCTCTGGGGCCAACGTCCTGACTTTC.

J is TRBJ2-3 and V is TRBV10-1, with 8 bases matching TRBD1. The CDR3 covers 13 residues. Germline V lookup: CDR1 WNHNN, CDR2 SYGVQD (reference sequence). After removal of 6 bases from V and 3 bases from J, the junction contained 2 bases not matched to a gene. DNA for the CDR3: TGCGCCAGCAGGGGGGACAGGACAGATACGCAGTATTTT. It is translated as CASRGDRTDTQYF.

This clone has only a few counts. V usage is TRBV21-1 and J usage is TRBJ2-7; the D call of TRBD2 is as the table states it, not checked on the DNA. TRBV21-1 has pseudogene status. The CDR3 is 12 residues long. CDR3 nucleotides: TGTGCCAGCAGCAAACGGTCCTACGAGCAGTACTTC. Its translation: CASSKRSYEQYF.

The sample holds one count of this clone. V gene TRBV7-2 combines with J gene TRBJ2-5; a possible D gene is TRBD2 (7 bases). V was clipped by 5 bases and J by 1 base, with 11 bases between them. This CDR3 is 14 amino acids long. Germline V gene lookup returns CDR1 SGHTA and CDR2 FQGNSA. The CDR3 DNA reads TGTGCCAGCAGCCGCGGGGGCCTCCAAGAGACCCAGTACTTC. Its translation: CASSRGGLQETQYF.

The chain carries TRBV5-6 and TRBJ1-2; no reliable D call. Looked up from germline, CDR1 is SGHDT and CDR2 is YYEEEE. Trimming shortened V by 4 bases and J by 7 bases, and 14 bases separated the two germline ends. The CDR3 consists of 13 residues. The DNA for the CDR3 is TGTGCCAGCAGCCGTCCGGCGGGTCGTGGCTACACCTTC. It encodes CASSRPAGRGYTF. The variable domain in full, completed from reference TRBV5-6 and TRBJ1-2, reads DAGVTQSPTHLIKTRGQQVTLRCSPKSGHDTVSWYQQALGQGPQFIFQYYEEEERQRGNFPDRFSGHQFPNYSSELNVNALLLGDSALYLCASSRPAGRGYTFGSGTRLTVV.

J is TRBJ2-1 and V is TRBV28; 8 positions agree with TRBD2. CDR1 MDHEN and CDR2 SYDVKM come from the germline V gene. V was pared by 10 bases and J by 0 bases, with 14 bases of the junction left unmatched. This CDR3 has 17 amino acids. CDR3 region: CATTSGGDRSSYNEQFF. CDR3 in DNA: TGTGCCACCACCAGCGGGGGTGACAGGAGCTCCTACAATGAGCAGTTCTTC. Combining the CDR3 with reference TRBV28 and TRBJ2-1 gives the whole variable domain DVKVTQSSRYLVKRTGEKVFLECVQDMDHENMFWYRQDPGLGLRLIYFSYDVKMKEKGDIPEGYSVSREKKERFSLILESASTNQTSMYLCATTSGGDRSSYNEQFFGPGTRLTVL.

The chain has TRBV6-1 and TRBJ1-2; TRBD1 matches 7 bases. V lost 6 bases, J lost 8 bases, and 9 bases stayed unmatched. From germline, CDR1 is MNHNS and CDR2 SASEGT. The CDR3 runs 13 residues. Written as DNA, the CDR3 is TGTGCCAGCAGGTGGACAGGCTCTCAAGGCTACACCTTC. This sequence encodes CASRWTGSQGYTF.

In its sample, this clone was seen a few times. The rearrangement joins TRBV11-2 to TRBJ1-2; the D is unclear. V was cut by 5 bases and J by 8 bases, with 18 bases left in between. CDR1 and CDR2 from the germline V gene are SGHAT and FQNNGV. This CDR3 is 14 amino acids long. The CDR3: CASSNSPMGRGYTF. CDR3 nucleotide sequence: TGTGCCAGCAGCAATTCTCCCATGGGAAGGGGCTACACCTTC.

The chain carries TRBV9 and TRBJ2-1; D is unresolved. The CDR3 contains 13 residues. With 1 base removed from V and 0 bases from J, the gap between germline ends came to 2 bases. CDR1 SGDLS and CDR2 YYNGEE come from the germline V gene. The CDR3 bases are TGTGCCAGCAGCGTAACCTCCTACAATGAGCAGTTCTTC. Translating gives CASSVTSYNEQFF.

The CDR3 DNA follows: TGTGCCAGCAGTCCGCCTGAGCGACTCACAGATACGCAGTATTTT. Translated, it gives CASSPPERLTDTQYF. The V call is TRBV28, the J call TRBJ2-3; no clear D. This CDR3 has 15 residues. The V end lost 5 bases, the J end lost 2 bases, and 14 bases lay between the germline ends. Germline V gene lookup returns CDR1 MDHEN and CDR2 SYDVKM. Full variable domain (missing parts from reference TRBV28 and TRBJ2-3): DVKVTQSSRYLVKRTGEKVFLECVQDMDHENMFWYRQDPGLGLRLIYFSYDVKMKEKGDIPEGYSVSREKKERFSLILESASTNQTSMYLCASSPPERLTDTQYFGPGTRLTVL.

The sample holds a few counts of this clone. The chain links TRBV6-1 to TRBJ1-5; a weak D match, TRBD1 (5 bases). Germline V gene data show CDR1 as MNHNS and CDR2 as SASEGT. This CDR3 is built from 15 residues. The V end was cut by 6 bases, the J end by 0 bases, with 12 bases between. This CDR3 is CASRPPGNSNQPQHF. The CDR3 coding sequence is TGTGCCAGCAGGCCACCAGGGAATAGCAATCAGCCCCAGCATTTT.

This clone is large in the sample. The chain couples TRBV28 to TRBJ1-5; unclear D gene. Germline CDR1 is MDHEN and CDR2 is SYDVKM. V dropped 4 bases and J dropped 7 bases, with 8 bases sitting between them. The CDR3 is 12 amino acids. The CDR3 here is CASSSGDQPQHF. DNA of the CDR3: TGTGCCAGCAGTTCAGGAGACCAGCCCCAGCATTTT.

DNA for the CDR3: TGTGCCAGTAGCACTGGACTAGCGGGGGCCAGCACAGATACGCAGTATTTT. Its translation: CASSTGLAGASTDTQYF. V is TRBV19 and J is TRBJ2-3, with 13 bases aligning to TRBD2. The CDR3 runs 17 residues. J gave up 0 bases and V 6 bases, and 6 bases lay outside the gene matches. Per the germline V gene, CDR1 is LNHDA and CDR2 is SQIVND (reference sequence).

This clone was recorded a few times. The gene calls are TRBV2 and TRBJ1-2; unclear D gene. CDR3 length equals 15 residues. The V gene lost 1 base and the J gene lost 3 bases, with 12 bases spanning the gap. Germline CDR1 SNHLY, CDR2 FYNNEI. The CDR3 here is CASSEGPGPDYGYTF. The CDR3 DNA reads TGTGCCAGCAGTGAAGGTCCAGGACCCGACTATGGCTACACCTTC.

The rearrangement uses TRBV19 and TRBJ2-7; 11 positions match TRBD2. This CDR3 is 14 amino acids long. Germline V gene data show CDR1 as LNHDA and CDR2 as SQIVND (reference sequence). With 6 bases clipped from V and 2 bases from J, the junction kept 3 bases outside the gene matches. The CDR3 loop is CASRKTSGTYEQYF. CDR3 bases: TGTGCCAGTAGGAAGACTAGCGGGACCTACGAGCAGTACTTC.

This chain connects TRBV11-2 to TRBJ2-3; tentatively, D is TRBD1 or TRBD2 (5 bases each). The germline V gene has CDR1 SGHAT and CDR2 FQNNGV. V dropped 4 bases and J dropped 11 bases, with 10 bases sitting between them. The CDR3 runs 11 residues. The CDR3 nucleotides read TGTGCCAGCAGCTCGGGACCGGGGCAGTATTTT. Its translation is CASSSGPGQYF.

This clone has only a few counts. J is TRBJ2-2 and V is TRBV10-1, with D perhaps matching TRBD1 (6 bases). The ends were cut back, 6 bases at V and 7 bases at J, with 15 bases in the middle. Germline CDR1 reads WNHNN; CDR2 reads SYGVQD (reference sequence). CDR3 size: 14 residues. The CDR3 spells CASRERQANGELFF. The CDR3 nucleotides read TGCGCCAGCAGAGAAAGACAGGCCAACGGGGAGCTGTTTTTT.

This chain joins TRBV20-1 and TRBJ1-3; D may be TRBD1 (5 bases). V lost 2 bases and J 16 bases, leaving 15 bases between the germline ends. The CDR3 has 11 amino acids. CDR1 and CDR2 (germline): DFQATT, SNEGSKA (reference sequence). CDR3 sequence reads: CSARNRGGVYF. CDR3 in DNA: TGCAGTGCTAGAAACCGTGGGGGAGTCTATTTT.

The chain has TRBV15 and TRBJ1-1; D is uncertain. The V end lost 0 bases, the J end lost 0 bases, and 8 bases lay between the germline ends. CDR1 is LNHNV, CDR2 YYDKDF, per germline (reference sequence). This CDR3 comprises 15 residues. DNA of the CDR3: TGTGCCACCAGCAGAGATACGGGCTTGAACACTGAAGCTTTCTTT. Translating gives CATSRDTGLNTEAFF.

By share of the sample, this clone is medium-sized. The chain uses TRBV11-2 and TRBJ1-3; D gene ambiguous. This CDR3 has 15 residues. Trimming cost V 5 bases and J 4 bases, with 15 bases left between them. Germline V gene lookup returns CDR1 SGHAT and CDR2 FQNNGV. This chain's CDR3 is CASSPGGSPGNTIYF. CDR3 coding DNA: TGTGCCAGCAGCCCTGGCGGTTCCCCCGGAAACACCATATATTTT.

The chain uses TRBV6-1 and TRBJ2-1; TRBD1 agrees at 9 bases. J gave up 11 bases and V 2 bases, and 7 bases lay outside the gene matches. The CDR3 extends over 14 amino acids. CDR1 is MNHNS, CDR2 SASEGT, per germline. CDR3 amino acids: CASSETGTGLKQFF. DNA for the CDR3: TGTGCCAGCAGTGAAACGGGGACAGGGCTTAAGCAGTTCTTC.

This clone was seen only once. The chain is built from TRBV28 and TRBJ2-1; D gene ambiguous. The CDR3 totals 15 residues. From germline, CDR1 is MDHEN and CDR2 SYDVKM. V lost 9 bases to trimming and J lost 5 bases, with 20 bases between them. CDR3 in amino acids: CASFSGSQGNNEQFF. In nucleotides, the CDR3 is TGTGCCAGTTTTTCCGGGTCCCAAGGGAACAATGAGCAGTTCTTC.